A selection of T cell receptor beta chains follows, all from one sample in a study of blood T cell repertoires in COVID-19. TCRdb's table, derived via immunoSEQ multiplex PCR, lists solely in-frame clones and lacks some. The profile shows a few hundred thousand clones, 70% to 90% of them singletons. What was sequenced was peripheral blood. These receptors were obtained from a woman aged 60-70 years with acute or convalescent COVID-19. Both conserved end residues are part of each CDR3. Fields, in order: V gene, D gene, clone size, J gene, CDR3 DNA, CDR3 protein. The D gene is left open where the match is weak. A clone size is listed for some rows: how often the clone was seen (once, few, many), or a class if it is expanded.

v_gene: TRBV7-2; d_gene: .; abundance: .; j_gene: TRBJ1-4; CDR3nt: TGTGCCAGCAGCCCAAACCAGGGGACGAATGAAAAACTGTTTTTT; CDR3aa: CASSPNQGTNEKLFF
v_gene: TRBV5-1; d_gene: .; abundance: once; j_gene: TRBJ2-5; CDR3nt: TGCGCCAGCAGCTCAACAGGGAAGGGTGAGACCCAGTACTTC; CDR3aa: CASSSTGKGETQYF
v_gene: TRBV5-8; d_gene: TRBD1; abundance: .; j_gene: TRBJ2-2; CDR3nt: TGTGCCAGCAGCTCTGGGACAGGGGTTACCGGGGAGCTGTTTTTT; CDR3aa: CASSSGTGVTGELFF
v_gene: TRBV7-9; d_gene: TRBD2; abundance: .; j_gene: TRBJ2-1; CDR3nt: TGTGCCAGCAGCCCTAGCGGGAGGCCAAGCTCCTACAATGAGCAGTTCTTC; CDR3aa: CASSPSGRPSSYNEQFF
v_gene: TRBV7-9; d_gene: .; abundance: .; j_gene: TRBJ1-5; CDR3nt: TGTGCCAGCGAGGGACAAGGCAATCAGCCCCAGCATTTT; CDR3aa: CASEGQGNQPQHF
v_gene: TRBV10-3; d_gene: .; abundance: .; j_gene: TRBJ1-2; CDR3nt: TGTGCCATCAGTGGTGGACAGAACTATGGCTACACCTTC; CDR3aa: CAISGGQNYGYTF
v_gene: TRBV29-1; d_gene: TRBD1; abundance: .; j_gene: TRBJ2-2; CDR3nt: TGCAGCGTTCGAACCGGGACAGGAAACACCGGGGAGCTGTTTTTT; CDR3aa: CSVRTGTGNTGELFF
v_gene: TRBV29-1; d_gene: TRBD1; abundance: .; j_gene: TRBJ2-2; CDR3nt: TGCAGCGTTGTACAGGGGCCCGGGGAGCTGTTTTTT; CDR3aa: CSVVQGPGELFF
v_gene: TRBV5-1; d_gene: TRBD1; abundance: .; j_gene: TRBJ2-1; CDR3nt: TGCGCCAGCAGCTACACAGGACAGGCCAATGAGCAGTTCTTC; CDR3aa: CASSYTGQANEQFF
v_gene: TRBV5-5; d_gene: TRBD1; abundance: .; j_gene: TRBJ1-2; CDR3nt: TGTGCCAGCAGCCGGGGACAGGACAACTATGGCTACACCTTC; CDR3aa: CASSRGQDNYGYTF
v_gene: TRBV25-1; d_gene: TRBD1; abundance: .; j_gene: TRBJ1-5; CDR3nt: TGTGCCAGCAGCGGACAGGGATACAATCAGCCCCAGCATTTT; CDR3aa: CASSGQGYNQPQHF
v_gene: TRBV7-3; d_gene: .; abundance: .; j_gene: TRBJ2-3; CDR3nt: TGTGCCAGCAGCTTAGGGGCGGGACCCACAGATACGCAGTATTTT; CDR3aa: CASSLGAGPTDTQYF
v_gene: TRBV5-1; d_gene: TRBD1; abundance: .; j_gene: TRBJ1-2; CDR3nt: TGCGCCAGCAGCGCGGACAGGGCTGGCTACACCTTC; CDR3aa: CASSADRAGYTF
v_gene: TRBV3-1/TRBV3-2; d_gene: TRBD2; abundance: once; j_gene: TRBJ2-5; CDR3nt: TGTGCCAGCAGCTCACCGGAGCGGGGGGGGGAGGAGACCCAGTACTTC; CDR3aa: CASSSPERGGEETQYF
v_gene: TRBV5-1; d_gene: TRBD1; abundance: .; j_gene: TRBJ1-6; CDR3nt: TGCGCCAGCAGCTTGGTAGGGGGCAGAAAGGATTCACCCCTCCACTTT; CDR3aa: CASSLVGGRKDSPLHF
v_gene: TRBV28; d_gene: .; abundance: .; j_gene: TRBJ1-1; CDR3nt: TGTGCCAGCAGTTTCCGAGGCAGGGAATGGGACACTGAAGCTTTCTTT; CDR3aa: CASSFRGREWDTEAFF
v_gene: TRBV11-1; d_gene: .; abundance: .; j_gene: TRBJ2-6; CDR3nt: TGTGCCAGCAGCTTCGAGAGTTCCTCTGGGGCCAACGTCCTGACTTTC; CDR3aa: CASSFESSSGANVLTF
v_gene: TRBV10-3; d_gene: TRBD1; abundance: .; j_gene: TRBJ1-6; CDR3nt: TGTGCCATCAGTGAGATCCCGGGACAGGGGGGCTCCTATAATTCACCCCTCCACTTT; CDR3aa: CAISEIPGQGGSYNSPLHF
v_gene: TRBV19; d_gene: TRBD1; abundance: .; j_gene: TRBJ2-2; CDR3nt: TGTGCCAGTACTTCATCCCCCGGGGCCAGGGGGCGTAGCACCGGGGAGCTGTTTTTT; CDR3aa: CASTSSPGARGRSTGELFF
v_gene: TRBV5-1; d_gene: TRBD2; abundance: .; j_gene: TRBJ2-3; CDR3nt: TGCGCCAGCAGCCCCTTGGGGGGGGTAGATACGCAGTATTTT; CDR3aa: CASSPLGGVDTQYF
v_gene: TRBV9; d_gene: TRBD1; abundance: .; j_gene: TRBJ1-2; CDR3nt: TGTGCCAGCAGCGTAGGACCGGGACAGAGCTATGGCTACACCTTC; CDR3aa: CASSVGPGQSYGYTF
v_gene: TRBV5-1; d_gene: TRBD1; abundance: .; j_gene: TRBJ1-1; CDR3nt: TGCGCCAGCAGCTTGGAGGGGCCGGTTGGGACAGGGGGAGGGACTGAAGCTTTCTTT; CDR3aa: CASSLEGPVGTGGGTEAFF
v_gene: TRBV9; d_gene: TRBD1; abundance: .; j_gene: TRBJ2-7; CDR3nt: TGTGCCAGCAGCAACTCCGGGACAGGAACCTACGAGCAGTACTTC; CDR3aa: CASSNSGTGTYEQYF
v_gene: TRBV2; d_gene: TRBD1; abundance: .; j_gene: TRBJ1-3; CDR3nt: TGTGCCAGCAGTGACTTACAGGGGGCGGTGGGAAACACCATATATTTT; CDR3aa: CASSDLQGAVGNTIYF
v_gene: TRBV29-1; d_gene: .; abundance: once; j_gene: TRBJ1-1; CDR3nt: TGCAGCGCCCGAGAGGTAGGGGCCGCCGAAGCTTTCTTT; CDR3aa: CSAREVGAAEAFF
v_gene: TRBV7-2; d_gene: TRBD2; abundance: .; j_gene: TRBJ2-3; CDR3nt: TGTGCCAGCAGCTTAGAAGGACTAGCGGGAGGTTTTGGCACAGATACGCAGTATTTT; CDR3aa: CASSLEGLAGGFGTDTQYF
v_gene: TRBV15; d_gene: .; abundance: .; j_gene: TRBJ2-5; CDR3nt: TGTGCCACCAGCTTGGGGCGAGAGACCCAGTACTTC; CDR3aa: CATSLGRETQYF
v_gene: TRBV7-9; d_gene: .; abundance: .; j_gene: TRBJ1-1; CDR3nt: TGTGCCAGCAGCTCAGGACAGATTGAAGCTTTCTTT; CDR3aa: CASSSGQIEAFF
v_gene: TRBV28; d_gene: TRBD2; abundance: .; j_gene: TRBJ2-1; CDR3nt: TGTGCCAGCAGTCTCCCGCGGGGGGCCTCCTACAATGAGCAGTTCTTC; CDR3aa: CASSLPRGASYNEQFF
v_gene: TRBV7-2; d_gene: .; abundance: .; j_gene: TRBJ2-5; CDR3nt: TGTGCCAGCAGCGCTCGGGACTCTCAACGGACCCAGTACTTC; CDR3aa: CASSARDSQRTQYF
v_gene: TRBV5-6; d_gene: .; abundance: few; j_gene: TRBJ1-5; CDR3nt: TGTGCCAGCAGCTTGGGACAATTCAAACAGCCCCAGCATTTT; CDR3aa: CASSLGQFKQPQHF